This TCR beta chain was captured by sequencing in a study of blood T cell repertoires in COVID-19. Overall study context: Acute-phase and convalescent COVID-19 samples originated in the United States, Italy and Spain. T cells, B-cell-depleted T cells, or PBMCs provided the cDNA or gDNA that served as material.

CDR1 SEHNR and CDR2 FQNEAQ come from the germline V gene (reference sequence). V was shortened by 4 bases and J by 0 bases, with 16 bases between the two germline ends. The CDR3 is 16 amino acids. As processed by the authors: Amplification of reference gene primers was used by the study to estimate nucleated cell counts. Data came from immunoSEQ multiplex PCR; TCRdb stores just in-frame clones and leaves some out. That table furnishes V, J and clone size, whereas the DNA furnished D and trimming. The sample shows more than 200,000 clones, roughly four fifths of them seen only once. The chain combines TRBV7-9 with TRBJ2-7, with D maybe TRBD1 (6 bases). The sequencing sample was made of peripheral blood. The receptor's source is a middle-aged man with active or convalescent COVID-19. The CDR3 nucleotides read TGTGCCAGCAGCTCTCGTTCCGGGACACTCTCCTACGAGCAGTACTTC. Translating gives CASSSRSGTLSYEQYF.